The clone carrying this T cell receptor beta chain showed up many times. The antigen is undetermined. Amplified TCR beta CDR3 regions derived from RNA transcripts. An initial round of RT-PCR targeting the TCR CDR3 relied on the HTBI primer set. MiXCR, applied by TCRdb to the multiplex PCR reads, yields one record per CDR3 protein. The sample lists a few hundred thousand distinct CDR3 sequences, roughly an eighth occurring once. The data belong to a study of T cells in Graves' hyperthyroidism and ophthalmopathy. V lost 1 base and J lost 3; bases outside the gene matches: 6. This CDR3 comprises 17 residues. Aged 18 to 65, the patients had hyperthyroidism that was newly diagnosed and had lasted under 2 months. Findings of the study overall: The authors' 13 V-J model separated ophthalmopathy from stable hyperthyroidism. Blood held most thyroid clonotypes expanded above 0.001 frequency. Progression to ophthalmopathy was predicted a median of roughly 6.5 months early.

The chain employs TRBV12-3 or TRBV12-4 and TRBJ2-1; 10 bases are shared with TRBD2. The origin of this receptor is a woman aged 18-29 years with Graves' hyperthyroidism. The sequenced material came from blood. CDR3 residues: CASSLVSSGRGYNEQFF. Written as DNA, the CDR3 is TGTGCCAGCAGTTTAGTCTCAAGCGGGAGGGGCTACAATGAGCAGTTCTTC.